A selection of T cell receptor beta chains follows, all from one sample in a study of T cell responses to AZD1222 COVID-19 vaccine. The protocol was immunoSEQ multiplex PCR, while the TCRdb copy is restricted to in-frame clones and leaves out a portion. The table records 160,000 or so clones, roughly 91% of them present only once. Here the sequenced sample was peripheral blood, taken on day 0 of AZD1222 vaccination. All receptors come from an adult in good health. CDR3s include the opening cysteine and the closing phenylalanine or tryptophan. The D gene is left open where the match is weak. Clone size appears in some rows only: once, few, many, or a class for an expanded clone.

d_call	clone_size	j_call	v_call	cdr3_nt	cdr3_aa
.	.	TRBJ2-3	TRBV24-1	TGTGCCACCAGTGAGGTGGGGCAGGGTACAGATACGCAGTATTTT	CATSEVGQGTDTQYF
TRBD1	.	TRBJ1-4	TRBV28	TGTGCCAGCAGTGCGACAGGGTATGGAGAAAAACTGTTTTTT	CASSATGYGEKLFF
TRBD1	.	TRBJ1-5	TRBV15	TGTGCCACCAGCAGAGAAGACAGGGATAATCAGCCCCAGCATTTT	CATSREDRDNQPQHF
.	.	TRBJ1-1	TRBV3-1/TRBV3-2	TGTGCCAGCAGCCAAGGGGGGTCTACTGAAGCTTTCTTT	CASSQGGSTEAFF
TRBD2	few	TRBJ2-1	TRBV6-2/TRBV6-3	TGTGCCAGCAGTTACTCGCAAGGACTAGCGGGCGGTAAAGGGCGGGGTGAGCAGTTCTTC	CASSYSQGLAGGKGRGEQFF
TRBD1	.	TRBJ1-1	TRBV19	TGTGCCAGTAGGGGGACAGCAAACACTGAAGCTTTCTTT	CASRGTANTEAFF
TRBD2	many	TRBJ2-7	TRBV4-3	TGCGCCAGCAGCCAAGATGGGACTAGCAATAGCTACGAGCAGTACTTC	CASSQDGTSNSYEQYF
.	.	TRBJ1-1	TRBV9	TGTGCCAGCAGCGTAGACGGGACATCGTGGACTGAAGCTTTCTTT	CASSVDGTSWTEAFF
TRBD2	.	TRBJ2-7	TRBV15	TGTGCCACCAAGCGGGATTCAAATCGTTACGAGCAGTACTTC	CATKRDSNRYEQYF
.	once	TRBJ1-2	TRBV25-1	TGTGCCAGCAGCCCAGGGGCCGGCTACACCTTC	CASSPGAGYTF
TRBD2	once	TRBJ2-1	TRBV11-2	TGTGCCAGCAGGCTTCCGGGACTAGCGGGAGCGGGCAATGAGCAGTTCTTC	CASRLPGLAGAGNEQFF
.	.	TRBJ1-1	TRBV5-5	TGTGCCAGCAGCTTGGGGGGGCCCATGAACACTGAAGCTTTCTTT	CASSLGGPMNTEAFF
.	.	TRBJ1-2	TRBV28	TGTGCCACCTGGGCGGCGGGGCCGATCTATGGCTACACCTTC	CATWAAGPIYGYTF
.	.	TRBJ1-2	TRBV7-6	TGTGCCAGCACACCCGCAACCGACCATGGCTACACCTTC	CASTPATDHGYTF
TRBD1	.	TRBJ1-4	TRBV9	TGTGCCAGCAGCGTAGGGGGACAGGGTGGTAATGAAAAACTGTTTTTT	CASSVGGQGGNEKLFF
.	.	TRBJ1-1	TRBV18	TGTGCCAGCTCACCGGCCGGTGGGGAAGCTTTCTTT	CASSPAGGEAFF
TRBD1	.	TRBJ2-1	TRBV2	TGTGCCAGCCGGACAAGGGGGCCGTGGAATGAGCAGTTCTTC	CASRTRGPWNEQFF